This TCR beta chain was retrieved from a study of blood T cell repertoires in COVID-19 (dated by TCRdb to about 2020). For context, the study as a whole: The collaborator samples originated in the United States, Italy and Spain and spanned the acute and convalescent phases of COVID-19. The material from the prospective study consisted of cDNA or gDNA derived from T cells, B-cell-depleted T cells, or PBMCs. Subjects who had been exposed to COVID-19, were actively infected with it, or had recovered from it provided the deeply sampled blood TCRbeta repertoires that made up the dataset. The repertoires were released in a freely available public database intended as a resource for research on the immune response to SARS-CoV-2. Samples came from the ongoing ImmuneRACE study (first 160 participants) plus 1,254 subjects from 6 global collaborators. A de-identified subject ID, COVID-19 status, age in years and sex were almost always included in the sample metadata. Where available, HLA class I and class II types were obtained from metadata supplied by the sample provider rather than from assay-based typing. Here is what the overall study found, with its caveats: How much clinical and demographic metadata was included differed by source and by participant, and the metadata was provided uncurated.

About this clone: There is no known antigen for this receptor. No qualities accompany the bases; no much larger clone lies one base away.

CDR1 and CDR2 (SGHDN, FVKESK) derive from the germline V gene. Trimming at the junction amounts to 4 bases on V and 0 bases on J, and the germline ends lie 19 bases apart. The CDR3 has 18 amino acids, counting the end cysteine and phenylalanine. Here the CDR3 DNA is all that survives: 54 bases in frame from base 1. Participants in the prospective study were enrolled through a virtual design, were aged about 18 to 100 years, and lived in 24 United States geographic areas. In the prospective study, participants were assigned to cohorts based on the clinical history participants reported in a screening survey and a study questionnaire. ImmuneRACE Cohort 3 recovered participants were defined by two consecutive negative NP/OP PCR tests, healthcare professional clearance, or symptom resolution. Each participant in the prospective study had whole blood, serum and a nasopharyngeal or oropharyngeal swab collected by mobile phlebotomists. Prospective study participants could optionally give additional blood draws and questionnaires over a 2-month period. Before DNA extraction, blood samples from the prospective study were shipped at room temperature or frozen.

TCRbeta CDR3 regions were amplified from genomic DNA using the immunoSEQ Assay, a bias-controlled multiplex PCR. The study's processing was this. The number of nucleated cells in each sample was estimated by amplification of reference gene primers within the assay. To quantify the absolute abundance of each unique TCRbeta CDR3 rearrangement, sequence reads were collapsed and filtered. For each sample, productive Simpson clonality was calculated by taking the square root of Simpson's diversity index across productive rearrangements. This immuneACCESS table, as held by TCRdb, lists in-frame sequences with V and J called but not all clones. Of the missing ones, under half trace to an unresolved V gene in checked studies; the others have no known cause. Clone size and V and J calls were adopted from that table, with D and trimming inferred from the DNA. This sample has roughly 330,000 clones in its table, and around 87% of those were observed once. The ten most abundant clones make up approximately 5.3% of the sample.

The sequence derives from a woman under 40 who had recovered from COVID-19. Sequencing was performed on PBMCs or T cells enriched from blood (not recorded which). The sequence links TRBV14 to TRBJ2-4; a tentative D call is TRBD1 (6 bases match). The base sequence is TGTGCCAGCAGCCCAGGACAGCAACAACAACTAGCCAAAAACATTCAGTACTTC. Translated, this is CASSPGQQQQLAKNIQYF.